What follows describes a single T cell receptor beta chain. What antigen it recognizes has not been identified. Qualities for individual bases were not recorded, and no much larger clone is one base off. Library construction relied on the immunoSEQ multiplex PCR assay. The multiplex PCR relied on a mix of 60 forward primers for TCR Vbeta segments and 13 reverse primers for TCR Jbeta segments. The CDR3 region of rearranged TCR beta genes was amplified from genomic DNA by a multiplex PCR assay. The Illumina HiSeq System was used to sequence the amplified TCR beta libraries as 87-base-pair reads. Turning to the authors' computational methods: In a later analysis, tens of millions of unique TCR beta chains were counted across the 650 to 700 repertoires, and about 9.9 million of these chains were shared by at least two donors. Raw reads were error-corrected and collapsed into unique sequences with a nearest-neighbor algorithm that merged closely related sequences to remove PCR and sequencing errors. Alignment of CDR3 sequences to IMGT reference sequences was used to assign V, D and J gene segments. For a sequence to be retained, a match of at least six nucleotides to both a V gene segment and a J gene segment was required. Rearrangements were called productive when the CDR3 lacked stop codons and stayed in frame with V and J; all others were non-productive. CDR3 was defined according to IMGT convention as the region running from the second conserved V-encoded cysteine to the conserved J-encoded phenylalanine. Sequences without an unambiguous match to a single V gene segment were excluded from the earlier analysis of about 600 of the donors. In an earlier analysis of some 590 of the donors, V segments were called functional above 56.7% productive rearrangements and were called segregating when the between-donor standard deviation exceeded 5%. A statistical classification framework was built to diagnose cytomegalovirus status from the catalog of TCR beta chain sequences. In a later analysis, TCR nucleotide sequences were compared against IMGT/GENE-DB human TR gene sequences so that V and J genes could be assigned. The TCRdist pipeline was used in a later analysis to assign CDR3 sequences and most-parsimonious VDJ recombination scenarios. In a later analysis, every TCR beta chain was defined by the combination of its CDR3 amino acid sequence and its V-gene family, and reads without a unique V-gene family were dropped. To address suspected cross-contamination and a sequencing artifact, a later analysis removed 592 highly shared, low-generation-probability nucleotide sequences. In a later analysis, a clonal expansion index for each public chain was calculated from normalized within-repertoire ranks of inferred template counts. A later analysis computed generation probabilities with a VDJ recombination model fitted to out-of-frame rearrangements, and checked the results against IGoR. In a later analysis, TCR-TCR, TCR-HLA and TCR-CMV co-occurrence was scored with hypergeometric tests, and a repertoire-size bias correction was applied to TCR pairs. A later analysis estimated false discovery rates by permuting HLA or CMV assignments 20 times. A later analysis grouped co-occurring TCRs with DBSCAN, adding TCRdist sequence similarity when clustering within HLA-allele-positive subsets. For co-occurrence clustering, repertoires with fewer than 30,000 or more than 120,000 public chains were excluded, along with roughly 5 repertoires with anomalous nucleotide sharing. This immuneACCESS table, as held by TCRdb, lists in-frame sequences with V and J called but not all clones. Of the missing ones, under half trace to an unresolved V gene in checked studies; the others have no known cause. That table gives V, J and clone size, and the DNA gave D and trimming. The sample table shows around 130,000 clones, and approximately 72% are seen once. Over 1.5% of the sample belongs to the ten largest clones.

These data are taken from a study of cytomegalovirus exposure and HLA in healthy donors (TCRdb year 2017). In terms of the full investigation: An earlier analysis of 587 of the donors reported 276 Gb of sequence data and around 120 million unique TCR beta sequences obtained from around 170 million T cells. An early release covering more than 500 HLA-typed donors comprised 250 to 350 gigabases of sequencing data and 85 million to 100 million unique TCR sequences. The genetic ancestry cluster associated with self-reported Caucasian donors included around 76% of the approximately 410 genotyped donors. The study aimed to test whether cataloging public T cell receptors could reveal signatures of past pathogen exposure. The study profiled the T cell repertoires of under 700 subjects by immunosequencing and related them to cytomegalovirus serostatus. A separate validation cohort of 100 to 150 different subjects was used in addition to the roughly 620-subject first cohort. To predict cytomegalovirus infection status, the study combined high-throughput TCR immunosequencing, statistical association of individual TCRs with disease status, and machine learning. A later analysis re-examined previously published TCR beta repertoires from over 500 donors and added high-resolution HLA genotyping to investigate patterns of TCR occurrence. Rather than drawing on any new phenotypic data, the later analysis identified candidate immune exposures from TCR beta sequences and the way those sequences occurred across donors. In an earlier analysis of 587 of the donors, high-throughput TCR beta sequencing was used to judge whether each TCR beta V gene segment behaved as functional or pseudogenic. Donor age, sex, ethnicity and CMV serostatus were compiled together with the repertoire data. A later genetic analysis took genome-wide SNP genotypes for about 65% of the 666 donors and used that subset as a discovery cohort. Every repertoire in the discovery cohort had been generated on one and the same sequencing platform. Class I and class II HLA loci were covered by the typing at four-digit resolution. Typing coverage varied by locus: roughly 629-640 donors for A, B, C, DRB1 and DQB1; roughly 510 for DQA1; around 610 for DPA1; approximately 490 for DPB1. About five DR-DQ haplotypes were treated as single units for association and clustering because of strong linkage in the cohort. Among approximately 370 genotyped donors of the cohort, an average of approximately 220,000 unique TCR beta nucleotide sequences was sequenced per donor, of which 15% to 20% were non-productive.

Inclusive of the bounding cysteine and phenylalanine, the CDR3 is 11 residues long. The entry retains the CDR3 DNA only, 33 bases that are in frame from base 1. Reading the germline V gene (reference sequence) gives CDR1 MNHNY and CDR2 SVGAGI. The germline ends are 6 bases apart after V is trimmed by 2 bases and J by 7 bases. Here is what the overall study found, with its caveats: According to a later genetic analysis, donors in an Asian-associated ancestry cluster had fewer N-insertions in productive TCRs than the approximately 650-donor mean. The presence/absence analyses assumed that sequencing depth was roughly uniform across donors, and that assumption may not be true. Correlated functional status among segregating V segments might be attributable to linkage disequilibrium, but an unknown experimental factor could not be ruled out. Cytomegalovirus status was reported to be diagnosed by the classifier with high specificity and sensitivity in both the original and validation cohorts. Immune exposure information for the cohort was limited to CMV serostatus. Specific HLA alleles were associated with 18,000 or so TCR beta sequences at a false discovery rate of 0.05 in a later analysis. According to a later analysis, TCR association rates differed among HLA loci, with DRB1 alleles showing the most associated TCRs and HLA-C alleles showing the fewest. A cluster of highly shared sequence variants was judged likely to be a technical artifact of the sequencing pipeline. The authors suggested that the approach could potentially be generalized to other disease states and immunological phenotypes. Most TCR sequences were observed very rarely across donors, whereas some public TCRs were present in many individuals. In a later analysis, HLA-associated TCR beta chains were found to be more clonally expanded and to have lower generation probabilities than equally common non-associated chains. In a later analysis, several top co-occurrence clusters were reported to appear linked to parvovirus B19, influenza, CMV and Epstein-Barr virus. The study listed 150 to 200 TCR beta chains as associated with cytomegalovirus. The 87-base-pair reads could not distinguish some IMGT-functional V segments, including TRBV6-2 and TRBV6-3, so those segments were excluded. Because some donors lacked HLA typing at each locus, the association tests relied only on the typed subset. An earlier analysis of approximately 530 of the donors showed that most TCR beta V segments appeared in productive rearrangements either about 87% or about 30% of the time, which broadly matched IMGT annotations. A further reported finding was that TCR beta sequences accurately predicted the HLA-A and HLA-B alleles for most subjects in the first cohort. V-gene and J-gene trimming of TCR beta chains was associated with a missense DCLRE1C variant in a later genetic analysis, and the association was replicated in an independent cohort. Assigning TCR associations to individual alleles was difficult when HLA alleles, especially DR and DQ, strongly co-occurred. Only TCR beta chains were sequenced in this cohort, and the absence of alpha or paired-chain data limited detectable features. A few of the identified cytomegalovirus-associated TCR beta chains were confirmed in vitro to be specific for cytomegalovirus antigens. In a later analysis, most CMV-associated TCR beta chains were found to appear HLA-restricted, with HLA associations seemingly driven largely by CMV exposure. Because counts were too low, roughly 17 rarely observed V segments, including chromosome 9 orphons, were left out of the earlier analysis of 587 of the donors.

In total, 630 or so healthy bone marrow donors made up the cohort. Cohort members were all nominally healthy when sampled, although unrecorded immune exposures were likely present. The donor tested CMV seronegative and was one of the 352 seronegative cohort members. A peripheral blood sample was collected from each donor, and TCR beta sequencing was performed on peripheral blood mononuclear cells. Genomic DNA was extracted from the blood cell samples with the Qiagen DNeasy Blood Extraction Kit. Recombination connected TRBV6-6 to TRBJ2-7, with no reliable assignment of the D segment. The sample taken for sequencing was PBMCs. This TCR was sampled from a man aged 18 to 30 in good health and CMV-seronegative. CDR3 sequence: CASSYPEEQYF. The sequence in DNA is TGTGCCAGCAGTTACCCGGAGGAGCAGTACTTC.